The 25 T cell receptor beta chains in this list originate from one sample, sequenced in a study of T-cell memory formation after mild COVID-19 (dated by TCRdb to about 2021). The library was produced with 5' RACE. The sequencer listed for this sample is Illumina NovaSeq 6000. TCRdb's own reprocessing of the public reads used fastp at Q25 and MiXCR and kept productive beta chains. Rows are unified per CDR3 protein, each entry keeping the most common DNA and genes. The table for this sample lists 550,000 to 600,000 distinct CDR3 sequences; about a fifth of them were counted only once. About 8.7% of the sample belongs to the ten largest clones. The sequenced sample consisted of PBMCs or a T cell subset sorted from them (not recorded which). All receptors come from an adult woman who had mild COVID-19 (a few samples of this study predate the infection). The sample titles of this study are shuffled in the database, so cell type and time point are left out; the donor was told from shared clones.

This clonotype has a handful of counts. V gene TRBV15 combines with J gene TRBJ2-3, with D tentatively TRBD2 (7 bases). Germline assignment: CDR1 LNHNV and CDR2 YYDKDF (reference sequence). Between the trimmed V and J ends, which lost 1 base and 0 bases, there was a span of 14 bases. The CDR3 contains 17 residues. The DNA of the CDR3 is TGTGCCACCAGCAGAGTAAGGGGGGGCCCTAGCACAGATACGCAGTATTTT. It codes for CATSRVRGGPSTDTQYF.

The rearrangement links TRBV2 to TRBJ1-6; a possible D gene is TRBD1 (5 bases). CDR3 size: 14 residues. The germline V gene has CDR1 SNHLY and CDR2 FYNNEI. Trimming removed 4 bases from V and 7 bases from J, with 11 bases in between. The CDR3 DNA follows: TGTGCCAGCAGTGCGGTGACAGAAAATTCACCCCTCCACTTT. Its translation is CASSAVTENSPLHF.

This clonotype was detected ten times or more. The chain combines TRBV21-1 with TRBJ2-1; TRBD1, the table's D call, lacks a check against the DNA. TRBV21-1 is shown as a pseudogene. The CDR3 is 17 amino acids. The CDR3 DNA reads TGTGCCAGCAGCATACGGACAGACGCAAGCTCCTACAATGAGCAGTTCTTC. It specifies CASSIRTDASSYNEQFF.

This clonotype was seen a handful of times. The rearrangement links TRBV7-2 to TRBJ2-7; TRBD2 agrees at 9 bases. The V and J ends lost 1 base and 4 bases, in that order; junction bases with no gene match: 17. The CDR3 runs to 19 residues. CDR1 is SGHTA, CDR2 FQGNSA, per germline. CDR3 sequence reads: CASSLGPAFSLAGRYEQYF. The CDR3 DNA reads as TGTGCCAGCAGCTTAGGGCCCGCATTTAGCCTAGCGGGAAGATACGAGCAGTACTTC.

At least ten counts were recorded for this clonotype. This rearrangement joins TRBV5-1 to TRBJ2-7; weak D call: TRBD2 (5 bases). V was pared by 0 bases and J by 6 bases, with 10 bases between. The CDR3 spans 13 residues. Germline V lookup: CDR1 SGHRS, CDR2 YFSETQ. This chain's CDR3 is CASSLVRESEQYF. The DNA for the CDR3 is TGCGCCAGCAGCTTGGTAAGGGAGTCCGAGCAGTACTTC.

There are a few counts of this clonotype. This may arise from a read error, as a much more abundant clone is one base away. The rearrangement uses TRBV6-6 and TRBJ2-7; a possible D gene is TRBD1 (5 bases). The V gene lost 5 bases and the J gene lost 3 bases, with 8 bases spanning the gap. This CDR3 region has 12 residues. Germline V gene sequence: CDR1 MNHNY, CDR2 SVGAGI (reference sequence). DNA for the CDR3: TGTGCCAGCAGTAACCAGGGCTACGAGCAGTACTTC. The encoded protein is CASSNQGYEQYF.

The J gene is TRBJ2-1, the V gene TRBV7-2; 8 nucleotides align to TRBD1. Germline-derived CDR1 and CDR2 are SGHTA and FQGNSA. CDR3 length: 12 residues. The V and J ends lost 4 bases and 13 bases, in that order; junction bases with no gene match: 6. CDR3 in DNA: TGTGCCAGCAGCTCCGACAGGGGTGAACAGTTCTTC. Translating gives CASSSDRGEQFF.

V usage is TRBV6-2 or TRBV6-3 and J usage is TRBJ2-5; TRBD1 or TRBD2 may be the D gene (6 bases each). The CDR3 covers 18 residues. V lost 2 bases and J lost 1, with 20 bases in between. CDR1 is MNHEY and CDR2 is SVGEGT in the germline V gene. CDR3 nucleotide sequence: TGTGCCAGCAGTTACCTCCAGGGGAGGCCTATTCTCCAAGAGACCCAGTACTTC. Its translation is CASSYLQGRPILQETQYF.

The rearrangement links TRBV7-2 to TRBJ1-6; D is unresolved. The germline gives CDR1 SGHTA, CDR2 FQGNSA. The length of the CDR3 is 14 residues. V lost 1 base, J lost 6 bases, and 7 bases lay in between. Here the CDR3 reads CASSLELINSPLHF. CDR3 coding DNA: TGTGCCAGCAGCTTAGAACTCATTAATTCACCCCTCCACTTT.

V is TRBV15 and J is TRBJ2-7, with a possible D match to TRBD1 (6 bases). From germline, CDR1 is LNHNV and CDR2 YYDKDF (reference sequence). CDR3 length: 15 amino acids. The ends were cut back, 0 bases at V and 3 bases at J, with 12 bases in the middle. CDR3 loop: CATSRDSGTNYEQYF. DNA for the CDR3: TGTGCCACCAGCAGAGATTCTGGGACAAACTACGAGCAGTACTTC.

This clonotype showed up just a few times. The rearrangement uses TRBV5-1 and TRBJ2-2; 7 nucleotides line up with TRBD1. The germline gives CDR1 SGHRS, CDR2 YFSETQ. CDR3 length: 16 amino acids. V was clipped by 0 bases and J by 2 bases; unmatched bases: 4. The DNA of the CDR3 is TGCGCCAGCAGCTTGGAGACAGGGATTAACACCGGGGAGCTGTTTTTT. Translation gives CASSLETGINTGELFF.

The chain carries TRBV20-1 and TRBJ2-7, with unresolved D. The V gene lost 5 bases and the J gene lost 2 bases, with 22 bases spanning the gap. The CDR3 consists of 16 residues. Germline CDR1 and CDR2: DFQATT and SNEGSKA (reference sequence). CDR3 sequence: CSASEWASAPAYEQYF. CDR3 in DNA: TGCAGTGCTTCTGAGTGGGCGAGTGCCCCCGCCTACGAGCAGTACTTC.

The chain carries TRBV20-1 and TRBJ1-4; the D gene is possibly TRBD1 (5 bases). V lost 4 bases, J lost 13 bases, and 19 bases lay in between. The length of the CDR3 is 13 residues. CDR1 and CDR2 from the germline V gene are DFQATT and SNEGSKA (reference sequence). CDR3 nucleotide sequence: TGCAGTGCTAATGACGGTCCCCCAGGGAGACTGTTTTTT. Translated, it gives CSANDGPPGRLFF.

The V and J genes are TRBV7-3 and TRBJ2-7; D remains unclear. Germline lookup yields CDR1 SGHTA and CDR2 FQGTGA. V lost 5 bases to trimming and J lost 2 bases, with 13 bases between them. This CDR3 has 14 residues. CDR3 sequence reads: CASSAGSATYEQYF. For the CDR3, the DNA is TGTGCCAGCAGCGCCGGCTCGGCCACCTACGAGCAGTACTTC.

J is TRBJ2-1 and V is TRBV18; 7 nucleotides match TRBD1. Germline V gives CDR1 KGHSH, CDR2 LQKENI. The CDR3 is 13 residues long. The trim removed 4 bases at V and 7 bases at J, leaving 4 bases unmatched. The CDR3 sequence is CASSLGQVNEQFF. In nucleotides, the CDR3 is TGTGCCAGCTCACTAGGACAGGTTAATGAGCAGTTCTTC.

In its sample, this clonotype was seen a few times. This chain joins TRBV12-3 or TRBV12-4 and TRBJ2-7, with D perhaps TRBD1 or TRBD2 (5 bases each). The germline V and J ends were trimmed by 3 bases and 7 bases, with 16 bases remaining between them. The CDR3 loop spans 14 amino acids. CDR3: CASSLGTASQEQYF. Here the CDR3 DNA reads TGTGCCAGCAGTTTGGGGACCGCAAGCCAGGAGCAGTACTTC.

The V gene is TRBV7-9, the J gene TRBJ2-7, with D perhaps TRBD1 or TRBD2 (6 bases each). Germline CDR1 is SEHNR and CDR2 is FQNEAQ (reference sequence). Trimming took 4 bases from V and 3 from J, leaving 19 bases between them. The CDR3 has 16 residues. CDR3 region: CASSYSRGRLGYEQYF. The DNA of the CDR3 is TGTGCCAGCAGCTATAGCCGGGGGCGTTTGGGCTACGAGCAGTACTTC. The variable domain in full, completed from reference TRBV7-9 and TRBJ2-7, reads DTGVSQNPRHKITKRGQNVTFRCDPISEHNRLYWYRQTLGQGPEFLTYFQNEAQLEKSRLLSDRFSAERPKGSFSTLEIQRTEQGDSAMYLCASSYSRGRLGYEQYFGPGTRLTVT.

The chain joins TRBV7-6 to TRBJ2-3, with 11 positions matching TRBD2. The CDR3 extends over 18 amino acids. The junction had 12 bases not matched to a gene; V was cut back by 1 base and J by 6 bases. Per the germline V gene, CDR1 is SGHVS and CDR2 is FNYEAQ. The CDR3 DNA reads as TGTGCCAGCAGCTTAGTGGTACTAGCGGGAGTGACAGGGGATACGCAGTATTTT. Its translation: CASSLVVLAGVTGDTQYF.

A few counts support this clonotype. This chain links TRBV7-2 with TRBJ2-7, with TRBD1 matching 8 bases. Losses at the gene ends were 8 bases for V and 3 bases for J; bases not matched to a gene: 12. Germline CDR1 SGHTA, CDR2 FQGNSA. The CDR3 runs 15 residues. CDR3 bases: TGTGCCAGCGGTCTTACAGGGGGTTTTCTCTACGAGCAGTACTTC. It specifies CASGLTGGFLYEQYF.

Only a few counts were recorded for this clonotype. The rearrangement links TRBV9 to TRBJ2-5; D may match TRBD1 or TRBD2 (6 bases each). V dropped 0 bases and J dropped 1 base, with 13 bases sitting between them. The CDR3 is made up of 16 amino acids. Germline V lookup: CDR1 SGDLS, CDR2 YYNGEE. This CDR3 is CASSVATGAPQETQYF. Written as DNA, the CDR3 is TGTGCCAGCAGCGTAGCTACGGGGGCACCCCAAGAGACCCAGTACTTC.

The V call is TRBV2, the J call TRBJ1-2; D gene uncertain. Germline V gene data show CDR1 as SNHLY and CDR2 as FYNNEI. CDR3 size: 13 residues. V shed 4 bases and J shed 2 bases, with 8 bases lying between them. DNA of the CDR3: TGTGCCAGCAGTGGTTCGGGGAACTATGGCTACACCTTC. Amino acid sequence: CASSGSGNYGYTF.

This clonotype was observed many times. The chain uses TRBV4-2 and TRBJ2-1; 7 bases line up with TRBD2. The germline CDR1 and CDR2 sequences are LGHNA and YNFKEQ. The CDR3 is made up of 16 amino acids. The ends lost 4 bases at V and 7 bases at J; junction bases unmatched: 13. CDR3 bases: TGTGCCAGCAGCCCCGGGGGGTTGGGGTACTCAAATGAGCAGTTCTTC. As protein: CASSPGGLGYSNEQFF.

This clonotype was counted a few times. The chain carries TRBV7-9 and TRBJ2-7; a possible D gene is TRBD2 (5 bases). The CDR3 length is 16 residues. Trimming took 4 bases from V and 0 from J, leaving 16 bases between them. Germline CDR1 and CDR2: SEHNR and FQNEAQ (reference sequence). The CDR3 bases are TGTGCCAGCAGCTCTACCTTTGAGGGCCACTCCTACGAGCAGTACTTC. Translated: CASSSTFEGHSYEQYF.

The sample holds a few counts of this clonotype. V and J are TRBV9 and TRBJ2-2; 9 positions agree with TRBD1. Germline CDR1 and CDR2: SGDLS and YYNGEE. This CDR3 has 15 amino acids. The J segment lost 13 bases and the V segment lost 3 bases, leaving 13 bases of the junction unmatched. CDR3 in DNA: TGTGCCAGCAGCGCAGACGGACAGGGGAAAGGGCTGCTGTTTTTT. Translating it yields CASSADGQGKGLLFF.

This clonotype occurred a few times. This chain joins TRBV4-1 and TRBJ1-2; a possible D gene is TRBD1 (6 bases). Trimming took off 2 bases at V and 0 bases at J, with 16 bases between the two ends. In germline, CDR1 is MGHRA, CDR2 YSYEKL. This CDR3 is built from 17 residues. The CDR3 region is CASSQTPWTETNYGYTF. As DNA, the CDR3 is TGCGCCAGCAGCCAAACGCCCTGGACAGAGACTAACTATGGCTACACCTTC.